This TCR beta chain was captured by sequencing in a study of response to subunit inactivated influenza vaccine. One entry per CDR3 protein results from TCRdb running MiXCR on the RT-PCR reads. The data contain roughly 550,000 distinct CDR3 sequences, under 25% of them singletons. V gave up 6 bases and J gave up 4 bases, with 12 bases separating them. The CDR3 runs to 14 residues. There are a few counts of this clonotype. This sample also belongs to another study, concerning T cells expressing NK-cell markers. This second study notes: Researchers built TCR beta cDNA using 5'RACE template switching with UMIs. Serological testing identified most of the eight sequenced donors as HCMV-seropositive and one as seronegative.

This material consisted of CD4+ T cells sorted from PBMCs, taken roughly 12 days after vaccination. The TCR originated in a man aged 50-60 years who received an inactivated influenza vaccine. This chain joins TRBV12-3 or TRBV12-4 and TRBJ1-4, with a possible D match to TRBD1 (6 bases). The CDR3 DNA follows: TGTGCCAGCAGCTCACAGGGCGTTAATGAAAAACTGTTTTTT. Translation gives CASSSQGVNEKLFF.